Reported below is one T cell receptor beta chain. Repertoires were generated with immunoSEQ multiplex PCR, while TCRdb's copy carries only in-frame clones and drops some. In the table there are about 27,000 clones, about 80% of which are singletons. V was cut by 2 bases and J by 0 bases, with 7 bases left in between. The length of the CDR3 is 14 residues. In germline, CDR1 is SGDLS, CDR2 YYNGEE. The entry originates in a study of T cells in narcolepsy. The sequence derives from a human donor with narcolepsy. The V gene is TRBV9, the J gene TRBJ2-3; D is unclear. The source material was CD45RA- memory CD4+ T cells from PBMCs. The DNA for the CDR3 is TGTGCCAGCAGCGTTAGGCATAGCACAGATACGCAGTATTTT. Protein sequence: CASSVRHSTDTQYF.